This TCR beta chain was recovered during a study of T cell responses to AZD1222 COVID-19 vaccine. General study findings and limits: Donors were largely white British and mainly female; clonal diversity was possibly underestimated.

In regard to this clone: The antigen is not known.

Produced via immunoSEQ multiplex PCR; TCRdb's table is partial and in-frame only. The sample lists approximately 68,000 clones, 88% occurring once. The sequenced sample was peripheral blood, obtained 28 days after the second dose of the MenACWY control vaccine. This sequence was found in an adult who received the MenACWY meningococcal vaccine as a control.

CDR3 bases: TGTGCCAGCAGCCCGAGGGGGCTGGCTGAAGCTTTCTTT. Protein: CASSPRGLAEAFF. The V call is TRBV3-1 (or the pseudogene TRBV3-2), the J call TRBJ1-1; 7 bases line up with TRBD1. V shed 4 bases and J 6 bases; nucleotides not matched to a gene: 5. The CDR3 totals 13 residues. From germline, CDR1 is LGHDT and CDR2 YNNKEL (reference sequence).